The 13 T cell receptor beta chains in this list originate from one sample, sequenced in a study of kidney transplant recipient with SARS-CoV-2 infection. TCRdb reprocessed the reads via MiXCR and lists one record per CDR3 protein. The sample shows 200,000 to 300,000 distinct CDR3 sequences, 29% of them seen only once. Sequencing used a blood sample, obtained at baseline and on day 111 from a kidney transplant recipient. These receptor sequences come from a young adult male patient who had COVID-19 and was a kidney transplant recipient. A subset of T cells may come from the graft donor.

The table lists this clonotype with a count of one. A much larger clone differs from this one at a single base, so this may be a read error. The chain joins TRBV12-3 or TRBV12-4 to TRBJ1-1, with D maybe TRBD1 (6 bases). The CDR3 extends over 15 amino acids. DNA of the CDR3: TGTGCCAGCAGCGACCCGATTCGGGGGGCCACTGAAGCTTCCTTT. Translated, it gives CASSDPIRGATEASF.

This clonotype was seen ten or more times. J is TRBJ2-7 and V is TRBV2, with a weak D call TRBD2 (6 bases). The germline V gene has CDR1 SNHLY and CDR2 FYNNEI. V was trimmed by 6 bases and J by 4 bases, leaving 13 bases between them. CDR3 length: 13 residues. The CDR3 is CASRRRGAYEQYF. The CDR3, as DNA: TGTGCCAGCAGGCGGAGGGGCGCGTACGAGCAGTACTTC. The full variable domain, rest sourced from reference TRBV2 and TRBJ2-7, is EPEVTQTPSHQVTQMGQEVILRCVPISNHLYFYWYRQILGQKVEFLVSFYNNEISEKSEIFDDQFSVERPDGSNFTLKIRSTKLEDSAMYFCASRRRGAYEQYFGPGTRLTVT.

This clonotype was found many times. This chain connects TRBV5-5 to TRBJ1-1; no reliable D call. The CDR3 sequence is 11 residues long. Germline CDR1 is SGHKS and CDR2 is YYEKEE (reference sequence). Trimming shortened V by 2 bases and J by 8 bases, and 7 bases separated the two germline ends. CDR3 residues: CASSLVAEAFF. Written as DNA, the CDR3 is TGTGCCAGCAGCTTAGTGGCAGAAGCTTTCTTT.

As concerns this clonotype: A much larger clone differs by one base, so this may be a read error. CDR3 in amino acids: CASSSLRGWTGHQPQHF. In nucleotides, the CDR3 is TGTGCCAGCAGCAGCCTAAGGGGCTGGACAGGGCACCAGCCCCAGCATTTT. The chain joins TRBV21-1 to TRBJ1-5; TRBD1 reflects the table's D call only, with no check against the DNA. TRBV21-1 is flagged as a pseudogene. The CDR3 sequence is 17 residues long.

CDR3 residues: CASSGEIDLGNTYGYTF. The CDR3, as DNA: TGTGCCAGCAGCGGCGAAATCGATCTCGGAAATACCTATGGCTACACCTTC. V gene TRBV11-3 combines with J gene TRBJ1-2; D is undetermined. CDR3 size: 17 residues. Trimming stripped 5 bases from V and 4 bases from J, with 23 bases between. Germline V gene data show CDR1 as SGHNT and CDR2 as YENEEA. Looking up the rest from reference TRBV11-3 and TRBJ1-2 gives the full variable domain: EAGVVQSPRYKIIEKKQPVAFWCNPISGHNTLYWYLQNLGQGPELLIRYENEEAVDDSQLPKDRFSAERLKGVDSTLKIQPAELGDSAVYLCASSGEIDLGNTYGYTFGSGTRLTVV.

At least ten counts were recorded for this clonotype. V gene TRBV5-5 combines with J gene TRBJ1-2; D remains unclear. Germline CDR1 and CDR2: SGHKS and YYEKEE (reference sequence). This CDR3 comprises 16 residues. Trimming stripped 7 bases from V and 4 bases from J, with 23 bases between. For the CDR3, the DNA is TGTGCCAGCTATATTCTTGTCTCGCGAAAGACCTATGGCTACACCTTC. This encodes CASYILVSRKTYGYTF. The variable domain in full, with the rest retrieved from reference TRBV5-5 and TRBJ1-2, is DAGVTQSPTHLIKTRGQQVTLRCSPISGHKSVSWYQQVLGQGPQFIFQYYEKEERGRGNFPDRFSARQFPNYSSELNVNALLLGDSALYLCASYILVSRKTYGYTFGSGTRLTVV.

This clonotype was seen ten or more times. The V call is TRBV10-3, the J call TRBJ1-1, with TRBD1 matching over 7 bases. The V gene end was trimmed by 6 bases and the J gene end by 10 bases; junction bases not matched to a gene: 8. The CDR3 contains 12 residues. CDR1 and CDR2 (germline): ENHRY, SYGVKD. In nucleotides, the CDR3 is TGTGCCATCAGCCCTCCGGGACAGCCAGCTTTCTTT. This encodes CAISPPGQPAFF.

This clonotype was seen many times. One junction end disagrees with the germline gene, perhaps due to a read error. V and J are TRBV6-8 and TRBJ1-2; D gene unclear. This CDR3 is built from 17 residues. CDR1 is MNHGY, CDR2 SAAAGT, per germline. The CDR3 region has the DNA TGTGCCAGCAGTGAAGTCGTACGCTCTAGAAAGACCTATAGCTACACCTTC. Translated: CASSEVVRSRKTYSYTF.

The sample holds many counts of this clonotype. This chain connects TRBV14 to TRBJ2-2, with 9 bases aligning to TRBD1. The CDR3 spans 17 residues. V shed 3 bases and J 6 bases; nucleotides not matched to a gene: 11. Germline loops: CDR1 SGHDN, CDR2 FVKESK. The CDR3 is CASSQEQGALYAGELFF. Written as DNA, the CDR3 is TGTGCCAGCAGCCAGGAACAGGGGGCGTTATACGCCGGGGAGCTGTTTTTT.

This clonotype was counted ten times or more. The V and J genes are TRBV10-1 and TRBJ2-5, with 9 bases lining up with TRBD2. The CDR3 is made up of 14 amino acids. In germline, CDR1 is WNHNN, CDR2 SYGVQD (reference sequence). V shed 9 bases and J 2 bases; nucleotides not matched to a gene: 7. The CDR3 DNA sequence: TGCGCCAGTAGCCGAGCGGGGGGACAAGAGACCCAGTACTTC. It codes for CASSRAGGQETQYF.

With respect to this clonotype: A much more abundant neighbour one base away suggests this may be a read error. The chain uses TRBV6-5 and TRBJ1-1; D possibly corresponds to TRBD1 (6 bases). The length of the CDR3 is 16 residues. Germline CDR1 MNHEY, CDR2 SVGAGI. Trimming took off 8 bases at V and 8 bases at J, with 27 bases between the two ends. CDR3 sequence: CASSRLTTGFPIEAFF. The DNA for the CDR3 is TGTGCCAGCTCACGGCTCACCACAGGGTTCCCGATAGAAGCTTTCTTT.

This clonotype has ten or more counts. The chain is built from TRBV6-2 or TRBV6-3 and TRBJ1-5; weak D call: TRBD1 (6 bases). Germline V gives CDR1 MNHEY, CDR2 SVGEGT. CDR3 length equals 14 residues. V gave up 5 bases and J gave up 7 bases, with 15 bases separating them. The CDR3 reads CASSLDSRRQPQHF. The CDR3, as DNA: TGTGCCAGCAGTCTGGACAGCCGAAGGCAGCCCCAGCATTTT.

Concerning this clonotype itself: This clone may be a read error of a much larger clone one base away. CDR3 DNA sequence: TGTGCCGGCAGTGGGGTTGGGGGCCTAAAAGAGACCCAGTACTTC. Protein product: CAGSGVGGLKETQYF. The genes are TRBV12-3 or TRBV12-4 and TRBJ2-5; weak D call: TRBD1 (6 bases). The CDR3 is 15 amino acids.